Shown below are 25 T cell receptor beta chains from a single sample sequenced in a study of T cell repertoires in cytomegalovirus infection (dated by TCRdb to 2018 to 2020). Their antigen targets remain unknown. Sequencing used an Illumina HiSeq 1500. The raw public reads went through TCRdb reprocessing: fastp at Q25, MiXCR clone calling, in-frame beta chains kept. Every entry covers one CDR3 protein and lists the most common genes and DNA from its rows. Recorded for this sample are fewer than 850,000 distinct CDR3 sequences; 25% to 35% of them occurred a single time. Jointly, the top ten make up around 12% of the sample. The treatment or condition label for this specimen denotes: in vitro stimulation with specific CMV peptide epitopes to enrich CMV-specific T cells. Sequencing used cultured CD8+ T cells from PBMCs, obtained from culture after CMV antigen stimulation. These receptors originate from a human donor in good health (CMV status not recorded). Some clones in this sample may be carry-over from other donors' samples.

The chain employs TRBV24-1 and TRBJ2-2, with D tentatively TRBD2 (5 bases). The CDR3 has 13 residues. Germline-derived CDR1 and CDR2 are KGHDR and SFDVKD. V lost 9 bases and J lost 1, with 8 bases in between. The CDR3 coding sequence is TGTGCCACCGGCCGGGGGAACACCGGGGAGCTGTTTTTT. It specifies CATGRGNTGELFF.

The chain recombines TRBV12-3 or TRBV12-4 with TRBJ1-5; tentative D call: TRBD1 (5 bases). The CDR3 is 17 residues long. The V end was cut by 2 bases, the J end by 5 bases, with 19 bases between. CDR3: CASSLSPGHYNHQPQHF. CDR3 nucleotides: TGTGCCAGCAGTTTAAGCCCCGGACACTATAATCATCAGCCCCAGCATTTT.

This clonotype was seen a handful of times. The CDR3 DNA reads TGTGCCAGTAGTATAAAGCCTGGCTACGAGCAGTACGTC. This encodes CASSIKPGYEQYV. The rearrangement links TRBV19 to TRBJ2-7; D is undetermined. Deletions cut 2 bases from V and 3 bases from J, with 8 bases between. The length of the CDR3 is 13 residues. From germline, CDR1 is LNHDA and CDR2 SQIVND (reference sequence).

This chain connects TRBV6-5 to TRBJ1-2; D is possibly TRBD1 (5 bases). In germline, CDR1 is MNHEY, CDR2 SVGAGI. CDR3 length equals 14 residues. The V end was cut by 0 bases, the J end by 6 bases, with 11 bases between. CDR3 in amino acids: CASSYSVTGDGYTF. CDR3 sequence (DNA): TGTGCCAGCAGTTACTCGGTCACAGGAGATGGCTACACCTTC.

The V and J genes are TRBV6-5 and TRBJ1-2; TRBD1 matches at 9 bases. V shed 6 bases, J shed 3 bases, and the junction held 14 bases outside the gene matches. Germline CDR1 MNHEY, CDR2 SVGAGI. The CDR3 extends over 17 amino acids. The CDR3 is CASSNTLPGQGHYGYTF. In DNA form, the CDR3 reads TGTGCCAGCAGCAACACTCTTCCGGGACAGGGTCACTATGGCTACACCTTC.

This clonotype was found a few times. CDR3 DNA sequence: TGTGCCAGTAGTACCTCATCTTCGGGGGGGAATCAGCCCCAGCATTTT. Encoded protein: CASSTSSSGGNQPQHF. This sequence joins TRBV19 and TRBJ1-5, with D perhaps TRBD1 (5 bases). V shed 4 bases and J shed 4 bases, with 17 bases lying between them. The CDR3 runs 16 residues. Per the germline V gene, CDR1 is LNHDA and CDR2 is SQIVND (reference sequence).

The V call is TRBV20-1, the J call TRBJ1-5; D remains ambiguous. The CDR3 totals 16 residues. V was pared by 0 bases and J by 0 bases, with 12 bases between. The germline gives CDR1 DFQATT, CDR2 SNEGSKA (reference sequence). CDR3 DNA sequence: TGCAGTGCTAGAGATGGGCGAGCAGTTAGCAATCAGCCCCAGCATTTT. Encoded protein: CSARDGRAVSNQPQHF.

This clonotype was counted only a few times. The chain recombines TRBV9 with TRBJ1-4; 10 nucleotides align to TRBD1. Germline CDR1 SGDLS, CDR2 YYNGEE. There are 17 residues in the CDR3. Losses at the gene ends were 4 bases for V and 3 bases for J; bases not matched to a gene: 9. The CDR3 nucleotides are TGTGCCAGCAGCAACGGGACAGGGGTTCTGTCTAATGAAAAACTGTTTTTT. Residues: CASSNGTGVLSNEKLFF.

This clonotype was detected many times. V and J are TRBV6-1 and TRBJ1-1, with D hard to call. This CDR3 comprises 12 residues. Trimming pared 2 bases from V and 1 base from J, leaving 2 bases between. CDR1 MNHNS and CDR2 SASEGT come from the germline V gene. The CDR3 DNA reads TGTGCCAGCAGTGAACCGAACACTGAAGCTTTCTTT. It is translated as CASSEPNTEAFF.

This clonotype has just a few counts. The chain joins TRBV6-6 to TRBJ2-2; perhaps D is TRBD1 or TRBD2 (5 bases each). Trimming shortened V by 5 bases and J by 0 bases, and 13 bases separated the two germline ends. The CDR3 contains 16 residues. The germline V gene encodes CDR1 MNHNY and CDR2 SVGAGI (reference sequence). This CDR3 reads CASSPGPQANTGELFF. The CDR3 nucleotides are TGTGCCAGCAGTCCGGGACCGCAAGCGAACACCGGGGAGCTGTTTTTT.

This clonotype was counted a few times. The chain couples TRBV15 to TRBJ2-7; perhaps TRBD1 as D (6 bases). The V gene's germline CDR1 is LNHNV and CDR2 YYDKDF (reference sequence). Trimming shortened V by 3 bases and J by 1 base, and 22 bases separated the two germline ends. The CDR3 loop spans 18 amino acids. CDR3 region: CATSRAGDGGTRSYEQYF. The CDR3 bases are TGTGCCACCAGCAGGGCTGGCGATGGGGGCACAAGATCCTACGAGCAGTACTTC.

This clonotype appeared a few times. The chain has TRBV7-9 and TRBJ2-5, with 8 nucleotides matching TRBD2. V shed 2 bases and J 5 bases; nucleotides not matched to a gene: 7. Germline CDR1 is SEHNR and CDR2 is FQNEAQ (reference sequence). There are 15 residues in the CDR3. CDR3 residues: CASSLHGGGLETQYF. The CDR3 region has the DNA TGTGCCAGCAGCTTACACGGGGGGGGCTTGGAGACCCAGTACTTC.

This clonotype was counted only a few times. The chain uses TRBV19 and TRBJ1-1; D not certain. CDR1 is LNHDA and CDR2 is SQIVND in the germline V gene (reference sequence). The germline V and J ends were trimmed by 10 bases and 1 base, with 13 bases remaining between them. The CDR3 has 13 amino acids. The CDR3 protein is CATSFWENTEAFF. CDR3 sequence (DNA): TGTGCCACCTCATTTTGGGAGAACACTGAAGCTTTCTTT.

This clonotype was seen a handful of times. The CDR3 sequence is CANHIGGEDTGELFF. In DNA, the CDR3 is TGTGCCAACCACATAGGGGGCGAGGACACCGGGGAGCTGTTTTTT. This sequence joins TRBV7-9 and TRBJ2-2; 7 bases match TRBD1. Germline trimming cut 10 bases from V and 3 bases from J; bases unmatched to any gene: 11. Germline-derived CDR1 and CDR2 are SEHNR and FQNEAQ (reference sequence). The CDR3 runs 15 residues.

The J gene is TRBJ1-1, the V gene TRBV19; D is uncertain. The germline V gene has CDR1 LNHDA and CDR2 SQIVND (reference sequence). The CDR3 runs 12 residues. The V end lost 5 bases, the J end lost 6 bases, and 10 bases lay between the germline ends. The CDR3, as DNA: TGTGCCAGTAGTCCGGGCTGGGCTGAAGCTTTCTTT. It translates to CASSPGWAEAFF.

With regard to this clonotype: At one of its ends the junction is not consistent with the germline gene, which may arise from a read error. This chain links TRBV12-3 or TRBV12-4 with TRBJ2-6; 8 bases map to TRBD1. This CDR3 has 15 residues. CDR3 DNA sequence: TGTGCCAACAGTTTATGGACAGGGACCGACAACGTCCTGACTTTC. Translating gives CANSLWTGTDNVLTF.

The chain recombines TRBV28 with TRBJ2-1; D may be TRBD2 (5 bases). V gave up 6 bases and J gave up 4 bases, with 19 bases separating them. Germline CDR1 reads MDHEN; CDR2 reads SYDVKM. The CDR3 consists of 16 residues. Here the CDR3 DNA reads TGTGCCAGCAGGCGCTTCGGGGAGAGGCTTTACAATGAGCAGTTCTTC. Translated: CASRRFGERLYNEQFF.

The chain uses TRBV7-6 and TRBJ2-6; possibly TRBD1 for D (6 bases). Trimming removed 5 bases at V and 2 bases at J, with 10 bases between. Germline loops: CDR1 SGHVS, CDR2 FNYEAQ. The length of the CDR3 is 15 residues. The CDR3 here is CASSVRGAGANVLTF. The CDR3 DNA is TGTGCCAGCAGCGTCAGGGGCGCTGGGGCCAACGTCCTGACTTTC.

This chain joins TRBV12-3 or TRBV12-4 and TRBJ1-2; D is possibly TRBD1 (6 bases). The CDR3 spans 13 residues. The ends were cut back, 6 bases at V and 6 bases at J, with 14 bases in the middle. The CDR3 DNA sequence: TGTGCCAGCAGCCTACAGGGTGTGGATGGCTACACCTTC. This translates into CASSLQGVDGYTF.

The table lists this clonotype with a few counts. The J gene is TRBJ1-5, the V gene TRBV6-1; D not resolved. From germline, CDR1 is MNHNS and CDR2 SASEGT. Between the trimmed V and J ends, which lost 2 bases and 5 bases, there was a span of 13 bases. This CDR3 is built from 15 residues. CDR3 protein: CASSEYLRTYQPQHF. CDR3 nucleotides: TGTGCCAGCAGTGAATATCTCAGGACCTATCAGCCCCAGCATTTT.

This clonotype has at least ten counts. The chain links TRBV7-2 to TRBJ1-5; 8 nucleotides line up with TRBD1. This CDR3 comprises 20 residues. Germline lookup yields CDR1 SGHTA and CDR2 FQGNSA. The trim removed 2 bases at V and 0 bases at J, leaving 15 bases unmatched. For the CDR3, the DNA is TGTGCCAGCAGCTTATGGCCGGTTCAGGGGGCCGGGAATAGCAATCAGCCCCAGCATTTT. Translation: CASSLWPVQGAGNSNQPQHF.

This clonotype was picked up many times. The chain links TRBV7-3 to TRBJ2-1; possible D gene TRBD1, 6 bases. The CDR3 length is 14 residues. Trimming removed 3 bases at V and 6 bases at J, with 12 bases between. Germline V CDR1 and CDR2: SGHTA, FQGTGA. CDR3 in DNA: TGTGCCAGCAGCTTCCAAGGGGGAATCAATGAGCAGTTCTTC. Amino acids: CASSFQGGINEQFF. Variable domain in full (rest from reference TRBV7-3 and TRBJ2-1): GAGVSQTPSNKVTEKGKYVELRCDPISGHTALYWYRQSLGQGPEFLIYFQGTGAADDSGLPNDRFFAVRPEGSVSTLKIQRTERGDSAVYLCASSFQGGINEQFFGPGTRLTVL.

This clonotype was seen only a few times. V and J are TRBV7-8 and TRBJ2-1; 12 bases are shared with TRBD2. With V trimmed by 5 bases and J by 5 bases, 7 bases remained unmatched. The germline gives CDR1 SGHVS, CDR2 FQNEAQ. CDR3 length: 16 residues. The CDR3 DNA sequence: TGTGCCAGCAGCCTCAAGAGACTAGCGGGGGACAATGAGCAGTTCTTC. Amino acids: CASSLKRLAGDNEQFF.

The J gene is TRBJ2-1, the V gene TRBV7-3, with 11 bases that match TRBD2. CDR1 is SGHTA, CDR2 FQGTGA, per germline. Trimming at V came to 2 bases and at J to 3 bases, leaving 12 bases not matched to a gene. This CDR3 spans 19 amino acids. The CDR3, as DNA: TGTGCCAGCAGCTTAGCTCTGGCCACTAGCGGGGGAGACTACAATGAGCAGTTCTTC. Encoded protein: CASSLALATSGGDYNEQFF.

The chain is built from TRBV27 and TRBJ2-2; D remains unclear. Trimming removed 0 bases from V and 0 bases from J, with 2 bases in between. The CDR3 extends over 14 amino acids. Per the germline V gene, CDR1 is MNHEY and CDR2 is SMNVEV (reference sequence). CDR3 amino acids: CASSLSPNTGELFF. The CDR3 DNA follows: TGTGCCAGCAGTTTATCTCCGAACACCGGGGAGCTGTTTTTT.